The following is a T cell receptor (beta chain) sequence with its context. This clone was counted a single time. Its antigen remains unidentified. The input lacks base qualities; no much larger clone sits a single base away. CDR1 LNHDA and CDR2 SQIVND were looked up in the germline V gene (reference sequence). The V and J ends are trimmed by 1 base and 4 bases, leaving 11 bases between them. From its cysteine to its phenylalanine, the CDR3 spans 15 amino acids. CDR3 DNA only is kept here, 45 bases in frame from base 1. This entry comes from a study of beta chain features in type 1 diabetes (dated by TCRdb to the late 2010s). The study in broad terms: Mean age, gender distribution, total cell number and subset yield were not different between patients and healthy donors. Naive and central memory subsets were obtained from all 30 or so donors, but regulatory and stem cell-like memory subsets were isolated from only 8 patients and 8 healthy donors. In the study, TCRB repertoires of sorted circulating CD4+ T cell subsets from recently diagnosed type 1 diabetes patients were compared with those of matched healthy donors. A total of 85 million to 140 million sorted cells were examined across all samples, and the number of cells per subset was strongly correlated with RNA yield. On the study overall, not on this receptor specifically: Because cDNA was sequenced instead of genomic DNA, activated cells with high expression could be over-represented, although the groups did not differ in activation or CD3 levels. Because small numbers of individuals were included in the HLA sub-analyses, any influence of HLA type on TCRB rearrangement was left unresolved. At VDJ recombination sites, patients with type 1 diabetes made fewer insertions and deleted more nucleotides, a pattern implying thymic rearrangement abnormalities. Shorter templates might be favored by PCR, yet because patient and control samples were amplified and corrected together, any such skew would affect both groups equally. The naive, central memory and regulatory TCRB repertoires appeared to resemble one another more closely among patients than among healthy donors. In all four CD4+ subsets, TCRB CDR3 length was moderately but significantly shorter in type 1 diabetes patients.

The entire isolated RNA was reverse transcribed using the High Capacity cDNA Reverse Transcription Kit, and thus expressed TCRB transcripts were sequenced. Deep immunoSEQ sequencing was performed on naive, central memory and regulatory T cell samples, with an average of approximately 3.9 million total reads per sample. Sorted cells were lysed in RLT buffer, and RNA was extracted using DNase-treated RNeasy Micro or Mini kits according to cell number. To prevent cross-contamination, every cell subset was processed on its own, while patient and healthy donor samples were processed together. The immunoSEQ multiplex PCR was used to amplify TCRB sequences from cDNA, yielding 87-bp fragments that span the CDR3 region. Amplicons were sequenced on the Illumina HiSeq platform. Concerning the study's data processing: Synthetic template baselines were used to correct PCR bias computationally, reads within Hamming distance 2 were collapsed, and singletons that could not be merged were discarded. Reads were aligned against IMGT to assign V, D and J genes, CDR3 length and insertions or deletions at six rearrangement sites. Within each subset, clonotype counts were normalized to sorted cell number, after which true diversity and Gini coefficients were computed with the tcR R package. The overlap coefficient, calculated on TCRB nucleotide sequences, was used to quantify repertoire sharing. Out-of-frame TCRB sequences from naive cells were analyzed to stand in for the pre-selection repertoire. Drawn from immuneACCESS, this table holds only the in-frame rearrangements with V and J called that TCRdb kept. Clones are partly lost; checked studies trace under half to an unresolved V gene and leave the rest unexplained. V, J and clone size are those of that table, while D and trimming were read from the DNA. The sample table lists roughly 330,000 clones, about 14% of them with a count of one. Clones ranked in the top ten supply roughly 0.016% of the sample.

Each donor gave one peripheral blood draw, around 100 mL on average, collected into heparinised tubes. A BD FACSAria II and a panel including CD45RO, CCR7, CD25, CD127, CD95 and CD27 were used to sort naive, central memory, regulatory and stem cell-like memory CD4+ T cells. Every sorted population had a purity above 95%. PBMCs were isolated immediately by Lymphoprep density gradient centrifugation and stained directly without culture. So that batch effects would be minimized, each experiment stained and sorted samples in pairs, pairing one healthy donor with one patient. Sequenced input: naive CD4+ T cells from blood. The sample's cell subset or site, from its label and the paper: true naive CD4+ T cells. The receptor was isolated from a woman between 18 and 29 years old with type 1 diabetes. The chain is encoded by TRBV19 joined to TRBJ1-5; a tentative D call is TRBD1 (5 bases match). The DNA sequence is as follows: TGTGCCAGTAGTATAGGCACGAAGGGGAATCAGCCCCAGCATTTT. Translated, this gives CASSIGTKGNQPQHF.